The present TCR beta chain was sequenced within a study of monozygotic twins with cystic fibrosis. Across the whole study: Around 3 micrograms of fragmented DNA underwent 15 PCR cycles for library preparation.

Clones were read by immunoSEQ multiplex PCR, and TCRdb kept only the in-frame ones, dropping some. The sample has some 10,000 clones; about 98% are singletons. General study points: The repertoire was suggested to be naive-dominated, clonality median approximately 0.0093. V usage most resembled the co-twin in 13 of 16 pairs. Nucleotide-identical clonotype sharing was significantly higher within monozygotic CF twin pairs than between unrelated CF individuals.

The CDR3 spans 16 residues. Trimming cost V 0 bases and J 5 bases, with 16 bases left between them. Germline CDR1 reads SGHDT; CDR2 reads YYEEEE. On this clone: The target antigen is unknown.

The genes are TRBV5-6 and TRBJ2-3; maybe TRBD1 (6 bases). This TCR derives from a girl aged 2-10 years with cystic fibrosis. The sample consisted of blood. The CDR3 DNA reads TGTGCCAGCAGCTTGGCCATGGGGGCGAACAGAGATACGCAGTATTTT. Translated: CASSLAMGANRDTQYF.